Described below is a single T cell receptor (beta chain) sequence and its context. Original processing notes: For nucleated cells, counts were estimated from reference gene primer amplification. Profiled with immunoSEQ multiplex PCR; TCRdb holds only in-frame clones, not every one. For V, J and clone size, that table is used; D and trimming come from the DNA. The data hold around 61,000 clones, with about 81% observed a single time. These data belong to a study of blood T cell repertoires in COVID-19. Turning to the study itself: COVID-19 samples collected from the United States, Italy and Spain covered acute and convalescent phases. PBMCs, B-cell-depleted T cells, or T cells were the source of the cDNA or gDNA that made up the material.

CDR3 length equals 13 residues. V was pared by 6 bases and J by 4 bases, with 9 bases between. From germline, CDR1 is MNHEY and CDR2 SMNVEV (reference sequence). The TCR comes from a man aged 80 or over with acute or convalescent COVID-19. The specimen sequenced was peripheral blood. The chain joins TRBV27 to TRBJ1-4; D remains ambiguous. CDR3 loop: CASSNTRNEKLFF. The CDR3 region has the DNA TGTGCCAGCAGCAATACACGTAATGAAAAACTGTTTTTT.